One and the same sample provided the 32 T cell receptor beta chains below, sequenced in a study of blood T cells in healthy people across ages. It was with a sample-barcoded 5' primer and a J-beta primer mix that a second PCR of about 7 to 12 cycles was run. TCRdb reanalysed the 5' RACE reads using MiXCR and keeps one entry per CDR3 protein. There are over 1,200,000 distinct CDR3 sequences in the sample; around 59% occur only once, and 6.5% to 8% lies in the top ten. The specimen sequenced was blood. The receptors were sampled from a man between 18 and 29 years old in good health.

This clonotype showed up just once. The gene calls are TRBV29-1 and TRBJ2-5, with a tentative D call TRBD2 (5 bases). The germline V and J ends were trimmed by 2 bases and 11 bases, with 21 bases remaining between them. From germline, CDR1 is SQVTM and CDR2 ANQGSEA. This CDR3 region has 14 residues. This chain's CDR3 is CSVERQAGVNEQYF. CDR3 nucleotide sequence: TGCAGCGTTGAAAGGCAGGCCGGGGTCAATGAGCAGTACTTC. Full variable domain (remainder filled in from reference TRBV29-1 and TRBJ2-5): SAVISQKPSRDICQRGTSLTIQCQVDSQVTMMFWYRQQPGQSLTLIATANQGSEATYESGFVIDKFPISRPNLTFSTLTVSNMSPEDSSIYLCSVERQAGVNEQYFGPGTRLLVL.

This chain joins TRBV15 and TRBJ2-1; D unclear. V lost 6 bases and J lost 14, with 14 bases in between. The germline V gene has CDR1 LNHNV and CDR2 YYDKDF (reference sequence). The CDR3 length is 11 residues. In nucleotides, the CDR3 is TGTGCCACCAGAGATGGGCACTTAGAGTTCTTC. It translates to CATRDGHLEFF. Supplemented by reference TRBV15 and TRBJ2-1, the full variable domain reads DAMVIQNPRYQVTQFGKPVTLSCSQTLNHNVMYWYQQKSSQAPKLLFHYYDKDFNNEADTPDNFQSRRPNTSFCFLDIRSPGLGDTAMYLCATRDGHLEFFGPGTRLTVL.

J is TRBJ1-5 and V is TRBV2; D may be TRBD1 (6 bases). Germline assignment: CDR1 SNHLY and CDR2 FYNNEI. With 1 base removed from V and 0 bases from J, the gap between germline ends came to 16 bases. This CDR3 spans 18 amino acids. CDR3 coding DNA: TGTGCCAGCAGTGAAGAGTCCGGGACATCTTATAGCAATCAGCCCCAGCATTTT. Protein: CASSEESGTSYSNQPQHF.

The V call is TRBV25-1, the J call TRBJ1-2; TRBD1 matches at 7 bases. Germline assignment: CDR1 MGHDK and CDR2 SYGVNS. This CDR3 is 16 amino acids long. Losses at the gene ends were 0 bases for V and 2 bases for J; bases not matched to a gene: 6. CDR3 in DNA: TGTGCCAGCAGTGAATACCGACAGGGTAGAAACTATGGCTACACCTTC. Translation gives CASSEYRQGRNYGYTF.

Only one count was recorded for this clonotype. V gene TRBV6-5 combines with J gene TRBJ2-3; 7 bases map to TRBD1. This CDR3 is 15 amino acids long. The germline CDR1 and CDR2 sequences are MNHEY and SVGAGI. After removal of 6 bases from V and 5 bases from J, the junction contained 11 bases not matched to a gene. The CDR3 reads CASRSFGQDGDTQYF. CDR3 bases: TGTGCCAGCAGGAGTTTCGGACAGGACGGAGATACGCAGTATTTT.

The chain joins TRBV20-1 to TRBJ1-6, with a weak D call TRBD1 (5 bases). Deletions cut 6 bases from V and 7 bases from J, with 10 bases between. Germline V lookup: CDR1 DFQATT, CDR2 SNEGSKA (reference sequence). This CDR3 is 12 amino acids long. CDR3 protein: CSARGKNSPLHF. The CDR3 DNA reads TGCAGTGCCCGGGGGAAAAATTCACCCCTCCACTTT.

The rearrangement joins TRBV28 to TRBJ1-2; D remains ambiguous. This CDR3 has 14 residues. Trimming left V 4 bases short and J 0 bases short, with 9 bases between. CDR1 and CDR2 from the germline V gene are MDHEN and SYDVKM. Here the CDR3 DNA reads TGTGCCAGCAGTTCTCAAGATTCTAACTATGGCTACACCTTC. It translates to CASSSQDSNYGYTF.

The V and J genes are TRBV4-1 and TRBJ2-1; the match to TRBD2 covers 8 bases. This CDR3 is 17 amino acids long. With 1 base clipped from V and 2 bases from J, the junction kept 7 bases outside the gene matches. The germline V gene encodes CDR1 MGHRA and CDR2 YSYEKL. The CDR3 reads CASSQGPTGGPYNEQFF. Written as DNA, the CDR3 is TGCGCCAGCAGCCAAGGGCCCACGGGAGGGCCCTACAATGAGCAGTTCTTC.

This chain uses TRBV10-2 with TRBJ2-4, with no clear D. The end of the DNA fits TRBJ2-7 better, so the J call may be wrong. The CDR3 is made up of 10 amino acids. CDR1 and CDR2 from the germline V gene are WSHSY and SAAADI. This chain's CDR3 is CASKTYEQYF. Written as DNA, the CDR3 is TGCGCCAGCAAGACCTACGAGCAGTACTTC.

The J gene is TRBJ2-3, the V gene TRBV4-3; 9 bases align to TRBD1. CDR3 length: 16 amino acids. V shed 0 bases, J shed 1 base, and the junction held 2 bases outside the gene matches. Germline loops: CDR1 LGHNA, CDR2 YSLEER. The CDR3 loop is CASSQDWDRGTDTQYF. The CDR3 nucleotides are TGCGCCAGCAGCCAAGATTGGGACAGGGGCACAGATACGCAGTATTTT.

V gene TRBV6-1 combines with J gene TRBJ1-2, with TRBD1 matching over 9 bases. The V gene end was trimmed by 2 bases and the J gene end by 6 bases; junction bases not matched to a gene: 1. The CDR3 totals 13 residues. Germline lookup yields CDR1 MNHNS and CDR2 SASEGT. DNA of the CDR3: TGTGCCAGCAGTGAAAGGACAGGGGATGGCTACACCTTC. Its protein is CASSERTGDGYTF.

This chain joins TRBV12-3 or TRBV12-4 and TRBJ2-1; 12 bases agree with TRBD2. The CDR3 runs 15 residues. J lost 6 bases, V lost 10 bases, and 10 bases had no gene match. DNA of the CDR3: TGTGCCACCTACCTGGGACTAGCGGGCGTCAATGAGCAGTTCTTC. Protein sequence: CATYLGLAGVNEQFF.

This chain uses TRBV4-1 with TRBJ1-6; D unresolved. The CDR3 sequence is 16 residues long. V lost 0 bases to trimming and J lost 3 bases, with 9 bases between them. Germline-derived CDR1 and CDR2 are MGHRA and YSYEKL. Here the CDR3 reads CASSQDRASYNSPLHF. In nucleotides, the CDR3 is TGCGCCAGCAGCCAAGATCGGGCCAGCTATAATTCACCCCTCCACTTT.

The gene calls are TRBV2 and TRBJ1-1; 7 nucleotides agree with TRBD1. CDR3 length equals 13 residues. CDR1 and CDR2 (germline): SNHLY, FYNNEI. V trimming: 11 bases; J trimming: 0 bases; junction bases outside the gene matches: 6. The CDR3 loop is CAGGDRLNTEAFF. CDR3 nucleotides: TGTGCCGGAGGGGACAGATTGAACACTGAAGCTTTCTTT.

The V and J genes are TRBV4-1 and TRBJ2-5; no firm D call. CDR1 and CDR2 from the germline V gene are MGHRA and YSYEKL. This CDR3 contains 13 residues. V dropped 4 bases and J dropped 5 bases, with 11 bases sitting between them. For the CDR3, the DNA is TGCGCCAGCAGCCTTCTAGACGGGGAGACCCAGTACTTC. This codes for CASSLLDGETQYF.

The chain combines TRBV4-1 with TRBJ2-1; D may correspond to TRBD1 or TRBD2 (5 bases each). CDR1 is MGHRA and CDR2 is YSYEKL in the germline V gene. V was pared by 1 base and J by 8 bases, with 18 bases between. The CDR3 is 16 residues long. DNA for the CDR3: TGCGCCAGCAGCCAAGTCCCCCCCCCACTGGGGGATGAGCAGTTCTTC. This gives the protein CASSQVPPPLGDEQFF.

This chain connects TRBV6-6 to TRBJ1-5; D gene unclear. Germline loops: CDR1 MNHNY, CDR2 SVGAGI (reference sequence). The CDR3 has 15 amino acids. Between the trimmed V and J ends, which lost 7 bases and 7 bases, there was a span of 20 bases. CDR3 nucleotides: TGTGCCAGCAACCAAATTAGCCAAATGGGACAGCCCCAGCATTTT. Translated, it gives CASNQISQMGQPQHF.

In its sample, this clonotype was seen many times. V is TRBV27 and J is TRBJ1-2, with a tentative D call TRBD1 (5 bases). From germline, CDR1 is MNHEY and CDR2 SMNVEV (reference sequence). The CDR3 covers 14 residues. V gave up 6 bases and J gave up 0 bases, with 11 bases separating them. The CDR3 protein is CASSPLQANYGYTF. CDR3 bases: TGTGCCAGCAGCCCCTTACAGGCTAACTATGGCTACACCTTC.

This clonotype was detected once. The chain uses TRBV6-6 and TRBJ1-4; D not certain. The CDR3 has 11 amino acids. Germline loops: CDR1 MNHNY, CDR2 SVGAGI (reference sequence). Trimming left V 10 bases short and J 7 bases short, with 10 bases between. The DNA of the CDR3 is TGTGCCATATGGAGCGGTGAAAAACTGTTTTTT. It codes for CAIWSGEKLFF.

The chain carries TRBV7-8 and TRBJ1-2; TRBD1 is a possible D gene (6 bases). Looked up from germline, CDR1 is SGHVS and CDR2 is FQNEAQ. The CDR3 length is 15 residues. Trimming removed 4 bases at V and 4 bases at J, with 16 bases between. The chain's CDR3 is CASSSGVGRIYGYTF. CDR3 nucleotide sequence: TGTGCCAGCAGCTCAGGGGTGGGCAGGATCTATGGCTACACCTTC.

This clonotype has only a few counts. The rearrangement uses TRBV12-3 or TRBV12-4 and TRBJ1-2; D perhaps matches TRBD1 (5 bases). V was cut by 7 bases and J by 8 bases, with 14 bases left in between. The CDR3 is 12 residues long. The CDR3, as DNA: TGTGCCAGCACTCAGGGATCTGGGGGCTACACCTTC. Encoded protein: CASTQGSGGYTF.

CDR3 loop: CAGDYEQYF. The CDR3 DNA is TGTGCCGGGGACTACGAGCAGTACTTC. This chain links TRBV6-6 with TRBJ2-7; D is undetermined. V was pared by 11 bases and J by 3 bases, with 5 bases between. This CDR3 spans 9 amino acids. Germline loops: CDR1 MNHNY, CDR2 SVGAGI (reference sequence).

This clonotype was seen just once. The gene calls are TRBV20-1 and TRBJ2-7; 11 bases match TRBD2. Germline CDR1 reads DFQATT; CDR2 reads SNEGSKA (reference sequence). This CDR3 comprises 14 residues. V trimming: 6 bases; J trimming: 5 bases; junction bases outside the gene matches: 9. The CDR3 DNA is TGCAGTGCATACCTTCCTAGCGGGAGGAACGAGCAGTACTTC. It translates to CSAYLPSGRNEQYF.

The chain recombines TRBV6-2 or TRBV6-3 with TRBJ2-1; D is undetermined. Trimming removed 2 bases at V and 6 bases at J, with 5 bases between. Germline lookup yields CDR1 MNHEY and CDR2 SVGEGT. The CDR3 is made up of 12 amino acids. CDR3 loop: CASSYQRNEQFF. CDR3 in DNA: TGTGCCAGCAGTTACCAGCGCAATGAGCAGTTCTTC.

The V and J genes are TRBV4-1 and TRBJ1-4; 7 bases agree with TRBD1. The CDR3 contains 16 residues. The ends lost 6 bases at V and 5 bases at J; junction bases unmatched: 12. Germline V gene data show CDR1 as MGHRA and CDR2 as YSYEKL. For the CDR3, the DNA is TGCGCCAGCAGTCCAATAACGGGACAGTGGAATGAAAAACTGTTTTTT. Its protein is CASSPITGQWNEKLFF.

The chain carries TRBV4-1 and TRBJ2-4, with D possibly called TRBD1 or TRBD2 (7 bases each). This CDR3 has 19 amino acids. Per germline, CDR1 MGHRA and CDR2 YSYEKL. Trimming removed 4 bases at V and 10 bases at J, with 32 bases between. CDR3 sequence reads: CASSLRGAEPEGATWIQYF. CDR3 sequence (DNA): TGCGCCAGCAGCCTCCGGGGGGCCGAGCCCGAGGGGGCAACGTGGATTCAGTACTTC.

The table lists this clonotype with a few counts. The chain combines TRBV25-1 with TRBJ2-7; 9 bases fit TRBD1. CDR1 MGHDK and CDR2 SYGVNS come from the germline V gene. The CDR3 totals 13 residues. V lost 5 bases and J lost 3; bases outside the gene matches: 2. CDR3 sequence reads: CASSRQGVYEQYF. The DNA of the CDR3 is TGTGCCAGCAGTCGACAGGGGGTCTACGAGCAGTACTTC.

The rearrangement links TRBV2 to TRBJ1-4; D ambiguous. This CDR3 comprises 14 residues. The germline gives CDR1 SNHLY, CDR2 FYNNEI. Between the trimmed V and J ends, which lost 2 bases and 7 bases, there was a span of 11 bases. Written as DNA, the CDR3 is TGTGCCAGCAGTGAAAGGCCCATGGCTGAAAAACTGTTTTTT. Its protein product is CASSERPMAEKLFF.

The chain couples TRBV30 to TRBJ1-6; no reliable D call. V was pared by 1 base and J by 0 bases, with 10 bases between. The germline gives CDR1 GTSNPN, CDR2 SVGIG (reference sequence). The CDR3 is 16 amino acids. In nucleotides, the CDR3 is TGTGCCTGGAGTGGATCGACTAGCTCCTATAATTCACCCCTCCACTTT. It yields the protein CAWSGSTSSYNSPLHF.

As regards this clonotype: A junction end diverges from the germline sequence, so it may reflect a read error. This rearrangement joins TRBV7-7 to TRBJ2-1, with a tentative D call TRBD1 (5 bases). Germline CDR1 SSHAT, CDR2 FNYEAQ (reference sequence). The CDR3 is made up of 15 amino acids. The CDR3 nucleotides are TGTGCTAGCAGCGTGGGAATGGGGCCATACAATGAGCAGTTCTTC. This codes for CASSVGMGPYNEQFF.

This clonotype was detected only a few times. This chain joins TRBV7-6 and TRBJ2-2, with D unclear. The V end was cut by 1 base, the J end by 3 bases, with 6 bases between. Germline V CDR1 and CDR2: SGHVS, FNYEAQ. The CDR3 is made up of 14 amino acids. CDR3 loop: CASSLVTDTGELFF. DNA for the CDR3: TGTGCCAGCAGCTTAGTCACCGACACCGGGGAGCTGTTTTTT.

The chain uses TRBV27 and TRBJ1-2; D not certain. Per germline, CDR1 MNHEY and CDR2 SMNVEV (reference sequence). The CDR3 has 12 residues. The ends were cut back, 4 bases at V and 6 bases at J, with 9 bases in the middle. In DNA, the CDR3 is TGTGCCAGCAGTTCCCCCGGGGATGGCTACACCTTC. Encoded protein: CASSSPGDGYTF.